The source of this TCR beta chain is a study of blood T cell repertoires in COVID-19. At the level of the study: Italy, Spain and the United States were the sources of the convalescent and acute COVID-19 samples. Sources were T cells, B-cell-depleted T cells, or PBMCs; the material itself was cDNA or gDNA.

Clinical history reported by participants formed the basis on which cohorts were assigned. Germline CDR1 LNHDA, CDR2 SQIVND (reference sequence). With 8 bases clipped from V and 3 bases from J, the junction kept 9 bases outside the gene matches. This CDR3 has 15 amino acids. Original handling: Reference gene primer amplification yielded estimated nucleated cell counts. Sequencing was performed with immunoSEQ multiplex PCR; in TCRdb, only in-frame clones are kept and a portion is missing. Clonal size and the V and J genes are those of that table, whereas D and trimming came from the DNA. The sample lists about 200,000 clones; more than 70% were seen once.

This clonotype was sampled from a man aged 40-50 years with acute COVID-19. The sample comprised PBMCs or T cells enriched from blood (not recorded which). The chain has TRBV19 and TRBJ2-7, with TRBD1 matching 11 bases. Written as DNA, the CDR3 is TGTGCCAGTTCAAACCGGGACAGGGGGGGCTACGAGCAGTACTTC. This translates into CASSNRDRGGYEQYF. Filled out from reference TRBV19 and TRBJ2-7, the complete variable domain reads DGGITQSPKYLFRKEGQNVTLSCEQNLNHDAMYWYRQDPGQGLRLIYYSQIVNDFQKGDIAEGYSVSREKKESFPLTVTSAQKNPTAFYLCASSNRDRGGYEQYFGPGTRLTVT.